This record looks at one TCR beta chain sequence and its context. Seattle enrolled patients during active infection and tracked them longitudinally. Authors' analysis steps: Amplification from reference gene primers served as the basis for estimated nucleated cell counts. Libraries were prepared by immunoSEQ multiplex PCR; TCRdb keeps only in-frame clonotypes and omits some of them. V, J and clone size reflect that table, while D and trimming were determined from the DNA. The sample includes over 90,000 clones, roughly nine tenths of them seen just once. The data were obtained in a study of blood T cell repertoires in COVID-19. Whole-study context: The samples span acute and convalescent COVID-19 from the United States, Italy and Spain. T cells, B-cell-depleted T cells, or PBMCs supplied cDNA or gDNA.

CDR1 is GTSNPN and CDR2 is SVGIG in the germline V gene (reference sequence). Deletions cut 0 bases from V and 0 bases from J, with 12 bases between. This CDR3 has 15 residues. Specimen: peripheral blood. V is TRBV30 and J is TRBJ2-7; no clear D gene. This receptor was obtained from a woman in her forties or fifties with COVID-19, enrolled during active disease. The CDR3 bases are TGTGCCTGGAGTGTCCTCGCGTCCGCCTCCTACGAGCAGTACTTC. This sequence encodes CAWSVLASASYEQYF.